This TCR beta chain was sequenced for a study of T cell responses to AZD1222 COVID-19 vaccine. General study points: It should be noted that donors were predominantly white British and more often female, and clonal diversity was possibly underestimated.

In the case of this clone: Its antigen is still unknown.

Deletions cut 4 bases from V and 7 bases from J, with 16 bases between. CDR1 SGHTA and CDR2 FQGNSA come from the germline V gene. This CDR3 is built from 14 residues. The data were produced by immunoSEQ multiplex PCR, yet TCRdb's version contains in-frame clones alone and is incomplete. The sample has 150,000 to 200,000 clones; roughly 92% are singletons. The TCR originated in an adult in good health. This sample comprised peripheral blood, obtained on day 0 of AZD1222 vaccination. This sequence joins TRBV7-2 and TRBJ1-2, with D hard to call. The CDR3 sequence is CASSSGRFLLGYTF. CDR3 in DNA: TGTGCCAGCAGCTCGGGTCGTTTTCTGCTTGGCTACACCTTC.